The entry that follows covers one T cell receptor (beta chain) sequence. The antigen is not known. The data originate from a study of cytomegalovirus exposure and HLA in healthy donors. Turning to the study itself: For the approximately 420 genotyped donors, 80% to 90% fell within the Caucasian-associated ancestry cluster.

60 Vbeta and 13 Jbeta primers were used in PCR. Repertoires were generated with immunoSEQ multiplex PCR, while TCRdb's copy carries only in-frame clones and drops some. The data show 150,000 to 200,000 clones, with roughly 87% seen just once and around 4.3% held by the top ten. The CDR3 sequence is 17 residues long. Germline values: CDR1 SGHRS, CDR2 YFSETQ. Germline trimming cut 0 bases from V and 0 bases from J; bases unmatched to any gene: 6. Findings of the study overall: Cytomegalovirus-associated TCR beta chains were listed, numbering 150 to 200. Other equally common chains were less clonally expanded than HLA-associated TCR beta chains, a later analysis showed.

Every donor was a healthy person donating bone marrow. This TCR came from a man aged 50 or older in good health and CMV-seropositive. The sample consisted of PBMCs. The chain has TRBV5-1 and TRBJ2-1; TRBD2 agrees at 7 bases. CDR3 coding DNA: TGCGCCAGCAGCTTGGGGGCCCCGGGAGGCTCCTACAATGAGCAGTTCTTC. Protein product: CASSLGAPGGSYNEQFF.